This is a list of T cell receptor beta chains from one sample in a study of OX40 agonist ivuxolimab in advanced cancers. TCRdb's copy holds only in-frame clones and misses some; the assay was immunoSEQ multiplex PCR. There are tens of thousands of clones in the sample; more than 80% occur only once, and less than 25% lies in the top ten. The specimen comprised CD4+ or CD8+ T cells sorted from blood, sampled in a trial of the OX40 agonist ivuxolimab. The receptors shown here come from an adult with an advanced solid tumor such as melanoma, head and neck, liver or kidney cancer. The CDR3 runs from the conserved cysteine through the conserved F or W. The D gene is left open where the match is weak. Some rows have no size entry. The others give once, few or many, or a class for an expanded clone.

NA	TRBV9	TRBJ1-3	TRBD1	TGTGCCAGCAGCGCCCCTGGAAGGGGGCAGCGCACCATATATTTT	CASSAPGRGQRTIYF
few	TRBV5-1	TRBJ1-5	NA	TGCGCCAGCAGCGGGGGGGACTCACCAGGTCATTTT	CASSGGDSPGHF
NA	TRBV9	TRBJ2-7	TRBD1	TGTGCCAGCAGCCCCACCCGGGACAGGGTCCACGAGCAGTACTTC	CASSPTRDRVHEQYF
NA	TRBV4-2	TRBJ1-4	TRBD1	TGTGCCAGCAGCCTACAGGGGCTTAATGAAAAACTGTTTTTT	CASSLQGLNEKLFF
NA	TRBV9	TRBJ2-2	NA	TGTGCCTCCAACAGCGGGCCGAACACCGGGGAGCTGTTTTTT	CASNSGPNTGELFF
NA	TRBV6-5	TRBJ1-6	TRBD1	TGTGCCAGCAGGGGACAGCTAGGTACGAATTCACCCCTCCACTTT	CASRGQLGTNSPLHF
NA	TRBV5-1	TRBJ2-7	NA	TGCGCCAGCAGCTTGGGGGGCAGGGGCCAGTCCTACGAGCAGTACTTC	CASSLGGRGQSYEQYF
NA	TRBV7-2	TRBJ2-3	NA	TGTGCCAGCAGCTTCCAGGGACAAGTCACAGATACGCAGTATTTT	CASSFQGQVTDTQYF
NA	TRBV7-8	TRBJ1-1	NA	TGTGCCAGCAGCTATCAGTCTAACACTGAAGCTTTCTTT	CASSYQSNTEAFF
few	TRBV7-9	TRBJ2-1	TRBD1	TGTGCCAGCTGGGGGACAGCCTACAATGAGCAGTTCTTC	CASWGTAYNEQFF
NA	TRBV6-5	TRBJ1-1	TRBD1	TGTGCCAGCAGTCTCGCCGCGAGGGGGCATGTTGAAGCTTTCTTT	CASSLAARGHVEAFF
NA	TRBV23-1	TRBJ1-1	NA	TGCGCCAGCAGTCAATATATTTTTAGTAACCGAAACACTGAAGCTTTCTTT	CASSQYIFSNRNTEAFF
NA	TRBV7-2	TRBJ2-7	TRBD2	TGTGCCAGCAGCTCCGGGGGGAGCTCCTACGAGCAGTACTTC	CASSSGGSSYEQYF
NA	TRBV9	TRBJ2-2	NA	TGTGCCAGCAGCGTAGACCCGGGGTCTAAGACCGGGGAGCTGTTTTTT	CASSVDPGSKTGELFF
NA	TRBV5-1	TRBJ2-2	NA	TGCGCCAGCAGCTCGGACCCGAACACCGGGGAGCTGTTTTTT	CASSSDPNTGELFF
NA	TRBV28	TRBJ2-5	NA	TGTGCCAGCAGGTCGGGTGGAGGGGCAGTGGAGACCCAGTACTTC	CASRSGGGAVETQYF
once	TRBV6-6	TRBJ2-7	NA	TGTGCCAGCACTGAGGGCGCGGGCTACGAGCAGTACTTC	CASTEGAGYEQYF
once	TRBV11-2	TRBJ2-7	NA	TGTGCCAGCACGGCAGGGCCCCCCTACGAGCAGTACTTC	CASTAGPPYEQYF
NA	TRBV4-3	TRBJ2-7	NA	TGCGCCAGCAGCCAAGATCGGGGCAGGATACAGTACTTC	CASSQDRGRIQYF
NA	TRBV18	TRBJ1-1	TRBD1	TGTGCCAGCTCCAGGGGGCCGAACACTGAAGCTTTCTTT	CASSRGPNTEAFF
NA	TRBV28	TRBJ1-6	NA	TGTGCCAGCATGGGAGAAAATTCACCCCTCCACTTT	CASMGENSPLHF
NA	TRBV6-5	TRBJ1-4	NA	TGTGCCAGCAGTTACTCTGGCCACTTCAATGAAAAACTGTTTTTT	CASSYSGHFNEKLFF
NA	TRBV30	TRBJ2-3	TRBD2	TGTGCCTGGAGCAGAGCGGGGGTTTCCACAGATACGCAGTATTTT	CAWSRAGVSTDTQYF
once	TRBV4-1	TRBJ2-1	NA	TGCGCCAGCAGCCAAGGAAGTAGAAGCTCCTACAATGAGCAGTTCTTC	CASSQGSRSSYNEQFF
NA	TRBV5-1	TRBJ1-3	NA	TGCGCCAGCAGCTTGGGGTCAGGGAAAGGAAACACCATATATTTT	CASSLGSGKGNTIYF
NA	TRBV14	TRBJ1-3	TRBD1	TGTGCCAGCAGCCGTACCACAGGGGTGTTGTATTTT	CASSRTTGVLYF
NA	TRBV27	TRBJ2-5	TRBD1	TGTGCCAGCAGTTTTAGGGACAGACAAGAGACCCAGTACTTC	CASSFRDRQETQYF
NA	TRBV12-5	TRBJ1-5	TRBD1	TGTGCTAGTGGTTCATTGGGACAGCGAAATCAGCCCCAGCATTTT	CASGSLGQRNQPQHF
NA	TRBV7-3	TRBJ2-2	NA	TGTGCCAGCAGTTTAGAGGCCACCGGGGAGCTGTTTTTT	CASSLEATGELFF
NA	TRBV28	TRBJ1-3	NA	TGTGCCAGCAGTAGGTCCTACTCTGGAAACACCATATATTTT	CASSRSYSGNTIYF
NA	TRBV5-4	TRBJ2-4	NA	TGTGCCAGCAGCCGGGGGTTAGCCAAAAACATTCAGTACTTC	CASSRGLAKNIQYF
NA	TRBV28	TRBJ1-2	NA	TGTGCCAGCAGTTTGGGGGGACACTATGGCTACACCTTC	CASSLGGHYGYTF
NA	TRBV19	TRBJ1-5	TRBD1	TGTGCCAGTAGTCAGACAGGGGACAGATTTAGCAATCAGCCCCAGCATTTT	CASSQTGDRFSNQPQHF
NA	TRBV2	TRBJ2-3	NA	TGTGCCAGCACAAGGGTTGGGGATACGCAGTATTTT	CASTRVGDTQYF
NA	TRBV15	TRBJ1-5	NA	TGTGCCACCAGCAGAGCTGATCAGCCCCAGCATTTT	CATSRADQPQHF
NA	TRBV4-1	TRBJ1-4	NA	TGCGCCAGCAGCCAAGTAAATTCAAAACTGTTTTTT	CASSQVNSKLFF
NA	TRBV6-5	TRBJ2-7	TRBD2	TGTGCCAGCAGTGAAGTCGGGGGGGCCAACTTC	CASSEVGGANF
NA	TRBV29-1	TRBJ1-5	NA	TGCAGCGTTAGTACAGGGAATAGCAATCAGCCCCAGCATTTT	CSVSTGNSNQPQHF
NA	TRBV7-2	TRBJ2-1	TRBD2	TGTGCCAGCAGCGCGACGACGGGACTAGCGGGATATGAGCAGTTCTTC	CASSATTGLAGYEQFF
NA	TRBV2	TRBJ1-6	NA	TGTGCCAACCGACAGCTAAATTCACCCCTCCACTTT	CANRQLNSPLHF
NA	TRBV19	TRBJ2-5	TRBD2	TGTGCCAGTACCCGGACTAGCGGGCAGACCCAGTACTTC	CASTRTSGQTQYF
NA	TRBV5-6	TRBJ1-1	TRBD1	TGTGCCAGCAGCCCGACAGGGTGGAACACTGAAGCTTTCTTT	CASSPTGWNTEAFF
NA	TRBV5-1	TRBJ2-1	TRBD2	TGCGCCAGCAGCTTGGGTCGGACTAGCGGGATTGAGCAGTTCTTC	CASSLGRTSGIEQFF
NA	TRBV5-4	TRBJ1-5	NA	TGTGCCAGCAGCCGGGAACCCGAAAGTCAGCCCCAGCATTTT	CASSREPESQPQHF
once	TRBV7-2	TRBJ1-5	NA	TGTGCCAGCAGCTTAATGAGTCTCGGGGCGCAGCCCGAGCCCCAGCATTTT	CASSLMSLGAQPEPQHF
NA	TRBV5-4	TRBJ1-1	NA	TGTGCCAGCAGCTCGGGAGGAGGACCTTGGGGGATGAACACTGAAGCTTTCTTT	CASSSGGGPWGMNTEAFF
NA	TRBV25-1	TRBJ1-6	TRBD1	TGTGCCAGCAGTGAAGTAGGAGGGGGGACAGGGGGGTCACCCCTCCACTTT	CASSEVGGGTGGSPLHF
NA	TRBV5-4	TRBJ2-5	NA	TGTGCCAGCAGCTTCGGCCAAGAAGAGACCCAGTACTTC	CASSFGQEETQYF
NA	TRBV28	TRBJ2-7	NA	TGTGCCAGCAGCCCGTATGGTGTCTACGAGCAGTACTTC	CASSPYGVYEQYF
once	TRBV11-3	TRBJ2-1	NA	TGTGCCAGCAGCTTAGGGTCTAGCCGGTACAATGAGCAGTTCTTC	CASSLGSSRYNEQFF
NA	TRBV19	TRBJ1-5	TRBD1	TGTGCCAGTAGTCGGGGACAGAATCAGCCCCAGCATTTT	CASSRGQNQPQHF
NA	TRBV27	TRBJ2-7	TRBD1	TGTGCCAGCAGTTCAAGACCGGGACAGGGGCACATCGAGCAGTACTTC	CASSSRPGQGHIEQYF
NA	TRBV12-2	TRBJ1-1	NA	TGTGCAAGTCGCTTATGTCCCAGGGCGAACACTGAAGCTTTCTTT	CASRLCPRANTEAFF
NA	TRBV28	TRBJ1-3	NA	TGTGCCAGCAGTTCCTGGGGGGGGAGCTCTGGAAACACCATATATTTT	CASSSWGGSSGNTIYF
few	TRBV29-1	TRBJ2-7	NA	TGCAGCGTTGGGGGACAAGGAGACTACGAGCAGTACTTC	CSVGGQGDYEQYF
NA	TRBV6-5	TRBJ1-2	NA	TGTGCCAGCAGTTACCTCAGTCTCACAGGAGGGGGTGGCTACACCTTC	CASSYLSLTGGGGYTF
NA	TRBV4-2	TRBJ1-3	NA	TGTGCCAGCAGCCAGTCTGGAAACACCATATATTTT	CASSQSGNTIYF
few	TRBV19	TRBJ1-1	TRBD1	TGTGCCAGTAGTCTCGGACAGGGGGACACTGAAGCTTTCTTT	CASSLGQGDTEAFF
NA	TRBV14	TRBJ2-7	NA	TGTGCCAGCAGCCGCGGGTTGGGGCGCGAGCAGTACTTC	CASSRGLGREQYF
NA	TRBV19	TRBJ2-1	TRBD2	TGTGCCAGTAGCCGACTAGCGGGAGGGCCTACAATAAGGGAGCAGTTCTTC	CASSRLAGGPTIREQFF